This entry describes one T cell receptor beta chain. Its target is not known. This entry belongs to a study of T cell responses to AZD1222 COVID-19 vaccine. Findings of the study overall: Samples come after the peak T cell response, not at day 14. Once two AZD1222 doses were given, Spike-specific TCR breadth and depth went up. Donor demographics were predominantly white British with a female majority; clonal diversity may be underestimated.

Generated by immunoSEQ multiplex PCR, the TCRdb table keeps only in-frame clones and is missing some. In the table there are fewer than 75,000 clones, about nine tenths of which are singletons. Sample: peripheral blood, taken 28 days after the second dose of the MenACWY control vaccine. The TCR was taken from an adult who received the MenACWY meningococcal vaccine as a control.

The CDR3 loop reads CASNLAGALQYF. For the CDR3, the DNA is TGTGCCAGCAACCTAGCGGGAGCCCTCCAGTACTTC. The chain has TRBV5-6 and TRBJ2-5; 10 positions match TRBD2. CDR1 is SGHDT and CDR2 is YYEEEE in the germline V gene. With 6 bases clipped from V and 10 bases from J, the junction kept 6 bases outside the gene matches. This CDR3 region has 12 residues.